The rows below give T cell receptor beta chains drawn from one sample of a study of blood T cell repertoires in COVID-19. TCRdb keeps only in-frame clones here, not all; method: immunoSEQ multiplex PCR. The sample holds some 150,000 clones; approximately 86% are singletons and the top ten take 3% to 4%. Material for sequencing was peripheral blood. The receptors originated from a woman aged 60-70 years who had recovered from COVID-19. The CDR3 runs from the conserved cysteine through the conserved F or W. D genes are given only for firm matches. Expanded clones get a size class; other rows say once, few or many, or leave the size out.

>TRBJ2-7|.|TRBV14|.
CASSQNPHTGEQYF
TGTGCCAGCAGCCAAAACCCTCATACGGGCGAGCAGTACTTC
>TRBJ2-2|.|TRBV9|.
CASSVVGIGGQHTGELFF
TGTGCCAGCAGCGTAGTGGGTATAGGCGGACAACACACCGGGGAGCTGTTTTTT
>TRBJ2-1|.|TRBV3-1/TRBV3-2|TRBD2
CASTQEAGRAGSSYNEQFF
TGTGCCAGCACCCAAGAAGCGGGTCGAGCGGGGAGCTCCTACAATGAGCAGTTCTTC
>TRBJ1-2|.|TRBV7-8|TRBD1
CASSPRGTGGYAYGYTF
TGTGCCAGCAGCCCGCGCGGGACAGGGGGATACGCATATGGCTACACCTTC
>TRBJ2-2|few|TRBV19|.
CASNGGNTGELFF
TGTGCCAGTAATGGAGGGAACACCGGGGAGCTGTTTTTT
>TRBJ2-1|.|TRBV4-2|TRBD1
CASSMSGTVSYNEQFF
TGTGCCAGCAGCATGTCTGGGACAGTCTCCTACAATGAGCAGTTCTTC
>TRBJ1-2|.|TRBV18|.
CASSRTSADGYTF
TGTGCCAGCTCACGGACATCGGCTGATGGCTACACCTTC
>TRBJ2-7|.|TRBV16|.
CASSQSRLSYEQYF
TGTGCCAGCAGCCAATCCCGGTTATCCTACGAGCAGTACTTC
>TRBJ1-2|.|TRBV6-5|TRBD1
CASSRDRANYGYTF
TGTGCCAGCAGTAGGGACAGGGCGAACTATGGCTACACCTTC
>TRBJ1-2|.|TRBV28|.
CASSLATNRVGGYTF
TGTGCCAGCAGTTTGGCCACTAACAGGGTCGGGGGCTACACCTTC
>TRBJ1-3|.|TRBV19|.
CASNLSGIRNTIYF
TGTGCCAGTAACCTCTCGGGTATCCGAAACACCATATATTTT
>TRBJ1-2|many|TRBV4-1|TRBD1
CASSLRDRGNYGYTF
TGCGCCAGCAGCCTCCGGGACAGGGGGAACTATGGCTACACCTTC
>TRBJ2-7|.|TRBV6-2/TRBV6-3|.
CASSYGGWLRQYF
TGTGCCAGCAGTTATGGGGGCTGGCTTAGGCAGTACTTC
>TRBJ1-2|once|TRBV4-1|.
CASSQVSAGDRGYTF
TGCGCCAGCAGCCAAGTCAGCGCAGGGGATCGTGGCTACACCTTC
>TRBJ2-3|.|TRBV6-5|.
CASIYGGLTDTQYF
TGTGCCAGCATCTACGGGGGGCTCACAGATACGCAGTATTTT
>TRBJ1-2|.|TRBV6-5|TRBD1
CASRLQGSSYGYTF
TGTGCCAGCAGACTACAGGGGTCGTCCTATGGCTACACCTTC
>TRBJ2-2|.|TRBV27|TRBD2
CASSRPAGPRGGELFF
TGTGCCAGCAGCCGCCCAGCGGGGCCCCGGGGCGGGGAGCTGTTTTTT
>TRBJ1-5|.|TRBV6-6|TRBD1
CASTWDSSNQPQHF
TGTGCCAGCACCTGGGACAGCTCAAATCAGCCCCAGCATTTT
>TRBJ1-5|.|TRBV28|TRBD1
CASTRPGQGPGKPQHF
TGTGCCAGCACCCGACCGGGACAGGGGCCAGGGAAGCCCCAGCATTTT
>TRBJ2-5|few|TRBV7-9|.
CASTQPRGTQYF
TGTGCCAGCACTCAACCACGCGGGACCCAGTACTTC
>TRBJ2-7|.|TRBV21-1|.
CASSRGQIGCEQYF
TGTGCCAGCAGCAGGGGACAGATCGGATGCGAGCAGTACTTC
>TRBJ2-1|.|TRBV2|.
CARKRGTTYNEQFF
TGTGCCAGGAAGAGGGGGACTACCTACAATGAGCAGTTCTTC
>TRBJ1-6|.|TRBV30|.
CAWNLGDSPLHF
TGTGCCTGGAACCTAGGGGATTCACCCCTCCACTTT
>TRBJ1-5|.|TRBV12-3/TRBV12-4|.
CASSLGDRPFF
TGTGCCAGCAGTTTAGGAGACAGGCCATTTTTT
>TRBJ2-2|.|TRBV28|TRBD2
CASMRLAGVGELFF
TGTGCCAGCATGAGGCTAGCGGGGGTGGGAGAGCTGTTTTTT
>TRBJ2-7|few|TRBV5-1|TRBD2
CASSPRGGEFEQYF
TGCGCCAGCAGCCCAAGGGGAGGGGAGTTCGAGCAGTACTTC
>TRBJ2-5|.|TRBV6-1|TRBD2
CASSAMTSGGAGETQYF
TGTGCCAGCAGTGCAATGACTAGCGGGGGGGCCGGGGAGACCCAGTACTTC
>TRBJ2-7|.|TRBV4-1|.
CASSQGAGPSTSYEQYF
TGCGCCAGCAGCCAAGGTGCGGGACCCAGCACGTCCTACGAGCAGTACTTC
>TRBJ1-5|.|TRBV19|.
CASTPHGGTNQPQHF
TGTGCCAGTACCCCCCATGGAGGGACCAATCAGCCCCAGCATTTT
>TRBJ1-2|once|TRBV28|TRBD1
CASRKADRGDYGYTF
TGTGCCAGCAGGAAAGCGGACAGGGGCGACTATGGCTACACCTTC
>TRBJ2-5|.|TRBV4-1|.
CASSQGGVRETQYF
TGCGCCAGCAGCCAAGGGGGGGTGCGGGAGACCCAGTACTTC
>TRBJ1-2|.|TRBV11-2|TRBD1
CASSVTGGAGGYTF
TGTGCCAGCAGCGTGACAGGGGGCGCTGGTGGCTACACCTTC
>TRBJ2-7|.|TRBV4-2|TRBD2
CASQAGGGFSYEQYF
TGTGCCAGCCAGGCCGGCGGGGGGTTCTCCTACGAGCAGTACTTC
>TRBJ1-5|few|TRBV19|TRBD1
CASARTGSQPQHF
TGTGCCAGTGCACGGACAGGGTCTCAGCCCCAGCATTTT
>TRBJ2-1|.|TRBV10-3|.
CATGDLRSNEQFF
TGTGCCACCGGGGATCTAAGGTCCAATGAGCAGTTCTTC
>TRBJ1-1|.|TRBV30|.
CAWKGGSGRFGIVFF
TGTGCCTGGAAGGGGGGGAGTGGTCGTTTTGGTATAGTTTTCTTT
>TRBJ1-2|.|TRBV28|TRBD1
CASSNRGPRFAGYTF
TGTGCCAGCAGTAACAGGGGCCCCAGGTTTGCTGGCTACACCTTC
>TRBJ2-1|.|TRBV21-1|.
CASRTSGGLNEQFF
TGTGCCAGCAGAACTAGCGGGGGTCTCAATGAGCAGTTCTTC
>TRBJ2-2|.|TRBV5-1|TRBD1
CASSPPTGGGGELFF
TGCGCCAGCAGCCCCCCGACAGGGGGTGGCGGGGAGCTGTTTTTT
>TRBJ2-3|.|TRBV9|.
CASSPSGADTDTQYF
TGTGCCAGCAGCCCCAGTGGGGCGGACACAGATACGCAGTATTTT
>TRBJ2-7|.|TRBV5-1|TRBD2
CASRAGAAYEQYF
TGCGCCAGCAGAGCGGGGGCCGCCTACGAGCAGTACTTC
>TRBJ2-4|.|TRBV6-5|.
CATSPEETPKNIQYF
TGTGCCACCTCTCCTGAAGAGACACCGAAAAACATTCAGTACTTC
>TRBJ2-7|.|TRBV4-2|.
CASSQDRGRGGYEQYF
TGTGCCAGCAGCCAAGATCGTGGCCGCGGCGGGTACGAGCAGTACTTC
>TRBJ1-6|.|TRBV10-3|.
CAISEDRWISALHF
TGTGCCATCAGTGAGGACAGGTGGATTTCGGCCCTCCACTTT
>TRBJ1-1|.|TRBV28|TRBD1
CASSLIPGGRHSEAFF
TGTGCCAGCAGTTTAATCCCAGGGGGCAGGCATTCTGAAGCTTTCTTT
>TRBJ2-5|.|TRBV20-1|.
CSARLGETQYF
TGCAGTGCTAGACTAGGAGAGACCCAGTACTTC
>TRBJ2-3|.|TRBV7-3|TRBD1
CASSLTPGQGADTQYF
TGTGCCAGCAGTTTAACTCCGGGACAGGGGGCCGATACGCAGTATTTT
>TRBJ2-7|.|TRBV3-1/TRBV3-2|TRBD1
CASSQGGTGNEQYF
TGTGCCAGCAGCCAAGGTGGGACAGGGAACGAGCAGTACTTC
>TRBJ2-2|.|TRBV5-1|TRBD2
CASSPGGTGNTGELFF
TGCGCCAGCAGCCCGGGGGGAACAGGGAACACCGGGGAGCTGTTTTTT
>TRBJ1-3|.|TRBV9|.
CASSDQGSSGNTIYF
TGTGCCAGCAGCGACCAGGGGTCCTCTGGAAACACCATATATTTT
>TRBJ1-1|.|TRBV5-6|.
CASSPGGGGRNTEAFF
TGTGCCAGCAGCCCTGGGGGGGGCGGAAGGAACACTGAAGCTTTCTTT
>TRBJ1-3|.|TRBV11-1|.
CASSLAEGSGNTIYF
TGTGCCAGCAGCTTGGCGGAGGGCTCTGGAAACACCATATATTTT
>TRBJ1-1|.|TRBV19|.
CASRVAGGGTEAFF
TGTGCCAGTAGGGTCGCAGGCGGGGGGACTGAAGCTTTCTTT
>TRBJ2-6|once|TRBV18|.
CASSPRQLTGSGANVLTF
TGTGCCAGCTCACCACGACAACTGACAGGATCTGGGGCCAACGTCCTGACTTTC